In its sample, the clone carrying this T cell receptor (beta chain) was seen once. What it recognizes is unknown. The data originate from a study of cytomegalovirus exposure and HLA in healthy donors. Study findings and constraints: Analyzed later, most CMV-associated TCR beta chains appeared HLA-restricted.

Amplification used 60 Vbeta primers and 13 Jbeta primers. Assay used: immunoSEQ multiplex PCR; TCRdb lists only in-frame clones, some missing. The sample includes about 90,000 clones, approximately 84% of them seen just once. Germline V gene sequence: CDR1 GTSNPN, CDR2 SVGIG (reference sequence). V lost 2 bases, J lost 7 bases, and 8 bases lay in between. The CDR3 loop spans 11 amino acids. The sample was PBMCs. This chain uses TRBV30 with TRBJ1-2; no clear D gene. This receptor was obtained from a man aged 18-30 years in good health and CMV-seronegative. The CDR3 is CAWSPTSGYTF. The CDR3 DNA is TGTGCCTGGAGTCCCACGAGTGGCTACACCTTC.